A selection of T cell receptor beta chains follows, all from one sample in a study of PD-1 blockade in classical Hodgkin lymphoma. TCRdb's copy holds only in-frame clones and misses some; the assay was immunoSEQ multiplex PCR. In the table there are some 100,000 clones, roughly 90% of which are singletons. The sequences come from peripheral blood mononuclear cells (PBMCs), collected at baseline. The source is a human donor with classical Hodgkin lymphoma. The CDR3 runs from the conserved cysteine through the conserved F or W. A D gene is named only where the DNA matches it firmly. The size of a clone is reported for some rows only, either as once, few or many, or as a class for expanded clones.

>TRBD1|15|TRBV10-3|-|TRBJ1-5
CAISDGTAYNQPQHF
TGTGCCATCAGTGATGGGACAGCCTACAATCAGCCCCAGCATTTT
>-|12|TRBV29-1|-|TRBJ2-3
CSVGQGTDTQYF
TGCAGCGTTGGGCAGGGCACAGATACGCAGTATTTT
>TRBD1|14|TRBV9|-|TRBJ1-1
CASSAQVGDSEAFF
TGTGCCAGCAGCGCTCAGGTGGGGGACAGTGAAGCTTTCTTT
>TRBD1|13|TRBV30|-|TRBJ1-5
CAWSRQGKQPQHF
TGTGCCTGGAGCAGACAGGGAAAGCAGCCCCAGCATTTT
>-|12|TRBV29-1|-|TRBJ2-4
CSVEDTGTIQYF
TGCAGCGTTGAAGACACCGGGACAATTCAGTACTTC
>-|16|TRBV2|-|TRBJ1-2
CASRDPIAFLAYGYTF
TGTGCCAGCAGGGACCCAATAGCTTTCCTCGCCTATGGCTACACCTTC
>-|16|TRBV6-6|once|TRBJ2-7
CASSDSGKSRHYEQYF
TGTGCCAGCAGTGACTCCGGAAAATCCAGGCACTACGAGCAGTACTTC
>-|15|TRBV29-1|-|TRBJ1-2
CSVERQAGFNYGYTF
TGCAGCGTTGAGAGACAGGCGGGGTTTAACTATGGCTACACCTTC
>TRBD1|15|TRBV4-1|-|TRBJ1-3
CASSQPGTGGNTIYF
TGCGCCAGCAGCCAACCCGGGACAGGGGGAAACACCATATATTTT
>-|14|TRBV27|-|TRBJ2-3
CASSLSGRTDTQYF
TGTGCCAGCAGTTTATCGGGCAGAACAGATACGCAGTATTTT
>-|16|TRBV27|-|TRBJ1-5
CASSLMGRSSNQPQHF
TGTGCCAGCAGTTTAATGGGGCGGTCGAGCAATCAGCCCCAGCATTTT
>-|19|TRBV28|-|TRBJ1-1
CASSPWPARRFPQNTEAFF
TGTGCCAGCAGTCCGTGGCCGGCGAGAAGATTTCCTCAGAACACTGAAGCTTTCTTT
>-|15|TRBV28|-|TRBJ2-3
CASSLDRRTTDTQYF
TGTGCCAGCAGTTTAGACAGGAGGACCACAGATACGCAGTATTTT
>-|16|TRBV30|-|TRBJ2-1
CAWSVLGGRTYNEQFF
TGTGCCTGGAGTGTACTGGGGGGAAGGACCTACAATGAGCAGTTCTTC
>-|16|TRBV28|once|TRBJ2-5
CASSSMTDNYQETQYF
TGTGCCAGCAGTTCGATGACAGACAACTACCAAGAGACCCAGTACTTC
>-|15|TRBV18|-|TRBJ2-3
CASSPEGGGIDTQYF
TGTGCCAGCTCACCCGAAGGGGGAGGAATAGATACGCAGTATTTT
>TRBD1|12|TRBV2|-|TRBJ2-7
CASRGQFYEQYF
TGTGCCAGCAGGGGACAGTTCTACGAGCAGTACTTC
>-|14|TRBV28|-|TRBJ2-7
CASSLRGVKDEQYF
TGTGCCAGCAGTTTAAGGGGGGTCAAGGACGAGCAGTACTTC
>TRBD1|15|TRBV27|-|TRBJ1-1
CASSLTGTGRIRAFF
TGTGCCAGCAGTCTAACCGGGACAGGAAGAATTCGGGCTTTCTTT
>-|14|TRBV25-1|-|TRBJ1-2
CASSVERGNYGYTF
TGTGCCAGCAGTGTGGAAAGGGGTAACTATGGCTACACCTTC
>TRBD2|17|TRBV9|once|TRBJ2-5
CASSVGPLAGPQETQYF
TGTGCCAGCAGCGTAGGTCCCCTAGCGGGCCCCCAAGAGACCCAGTACTTC
>-|15|TRBV6-1|-|TRBJ2-3
CASSQGIGSADTQYF
TGTGCCAGTTCGCAGGGAATAGGAAGCGCAGATACGCAGTATTTT